The 29 T cell receptor beta chains given below trace back to one sample, sequenced in a study of CD8 T cells in ankylosing spondylitis. MiXCR was run by TCRdb on the 5' RACE reads, yielding one entry per CDR3 protein. The table shows 30,000 to 45,000 distinct CDR3 sequences, with 10% to 13% occurring only once. Sequencing was carried out using blood, either unsorted or a sorted T cell fraction (not recorded which). These receptors originate from a male donor with ankylosing spondylitis or in good health (not recorded which).

There are many counts of this clonotype. The V call is TRBV5-1, the J call TRBJ1-5; D possibly corresponds to TRBD1 (5 bases). Germline V gene lookup returns CDR1 SGHRS and CDR2 YFSETQ. V lost 3 bases and J lost 10, with 17 bases in between. This CDR3 is built from 14 residues. Here the CDR3 reads CASSSGLPGGPQHF. CDR3 nucleotides: TGCGCCAGCAGCTCGGGACTGCCGGGGGGTCCCCAGCATTTT.

This clonotype was seen repeatedly, ten times or more. V gene TRBV5-5 combines with J gene TRBJ2-1, with 10 nucleotides matching TRBD1. The CDR3 has 16 amino acids. Germline lookup yields CDR1 SGHKS and CDR2 YYEKEE (reference sequence). Germline trimming cut 5 bases from V and 7 bases from J; bases unmatched to any gene: 12. CDR3 region: CASSSSGTGDVNEQFF. CDR3 DNA sequence: TGTGCCAGCAGTTCCTCCGGGACAGGGGATGTAAATGAGCAGTTCTTC. The full variable domain, its missing parts supplied by reference TRBV5-5 and TRBJ2-1, is DAGVTQSPTHLIKTRGQQVTLRCSPISGHKSVSWYQQVLGQGPQFIFQYYEKEERGRGNFPDRFSARQFPNYSSELNVNALLLGDSALYLCASSSSGTGDVNEQFFGPGTRLTVL.

V usage is TRBV6-1 and J usage is TRBJ2-2; TRBD1 agrees at 8 bases. The germline V gene encodes CDR1 MNHNS and CDR2 SASEGT. The CDR3 has 15 residues. CDR3 bases: TGTGTTAGCTCTCGGACAGGGTTCGAAGCCGGGGAGCTGTTTTTT. Translating it yields CVSSRTGFEAGELFF.

The rearrangement uses TRBV7-2 and TRBJ1-2; D call uncertain. The V end lost 2 bases, the J end lost 4 bases, and 17 bases lay between the germline ends. Germline lookup yields CDR1 SGHTA and CDR2 FQGNSA. This CDR3 has 16 amino acids. CDR3 sequence: CASSLSDWRRGYGYTF. CDR3 nucleotides: TGTGCCAGCAGCTTAAGCGATTGGCGACGGGGCTATGGCTACACCTTC.

The chain couples TRBV11-2 to TRBJ1-1; D remains ambiguous. Trimming cost V 0 bases and J 0 bases, with 8 bases left between them. Per germline, CDR1 SGHAT and CDR2 FQNNGV. The CDR3 runs to 15 residues. The CDR3 DNA reads TGTGCCAGCAGCTTAGAACCGGGGATGAACACTGAAGCTTTCTTT. It specifies CASSLEPGMNTEAFF. The complete variable domain, with remaining parts taken from reference TRBV11-2 and TRBJ1-1, reads EAGVAQSPRYKIIEKRQSVAFWCNPISGHATLYWYQQILGQGPKLLIQFQNNGVVDDSQLPKDRFSAERLKGVDSTLKIQPAKLEDSAVYLCASSLEPGMNTEAFFGQGTRLTVV.

This clonotype appeared many times. The rearrangement uses TRBV11-1 and TRBJ2-3, with D unresolved. Germline-derived CDR1 and CDR2 are SGHAT and FQDESV (reference sequence). This CDR3 contains 12 residues. V was shortened by 1 base and J by 6 bases, with 5 bases between the two germline ends. In nucleotides, the CDR3 is TGTGCCAGCAGCTTAGGGGCGGATACGCAGTATTTT. It specifies CASSLGADTQYF.

Details on this clonotype: A much larger clone differs from this one at a single base, so this may be a read error. This rearrangement joins TRBV28 to TRBJ2-1; possibly TRBD1 or TRBD2 for D (5 bases each). Germline-derived CDR1 and CDR2 are MDHEN and SYDVKM. Trimming shortened V by 4 bases and J by 9 bases, and 10 bases separated the two germline ends. The CDR3 consists of 12 residues. CDR3 residues: CASSSWDPEQFF. CDR3 sequence (DNA): TGTGCCAGCAGTTCTTGGGACCCTGAGCAGTTCTTC.

This clonotype came up many times. The rearrangement uses TRBV18 and TRBJ2-5; D is undetermined. The length of the CDR3 is 15 residues. Between the trimmed V and J ends, which lost 5 bases and 2 bases, there was a span of 15 bases. CDR1 is KGHSH and CDR2 is LQKENI in the germline V gene. In DNA, the CDR3 is TGTGCCAGCTCATCAAATATCGGCAGGCAAGAGACCCAGTACTTC. It is translated as CASSSNIGRQETQYF.

This clonotype was observed at least ten times. DNA for the CDR3: TGTGCCAGCGCCCGAGCGGGAGTGGTGGGAGAGACCCAGTACTTC. Residues: CASARAGVVGETQYF. J is TRBJ2-5 and V is TRBV27; 8 positions agree with TRBD2. V shed 8 bases and J 4 bases; nucleotides not matched to a gene: 12. The CDR3 sequence is 15 residues long. Germline V gene lookup returns CDR1 MNHEY and CDR2 SMNVEV (reference sequence).

This clonotype appeared many times. As DNA, the CDR3 is TGTGCCAGCAGCTCGCTGGGGGGAGAGACCCAGTACTTC. Its protein is CASSSLGGETQYF. The V and J genes are TRBV7-2 and TRBJ2-5; D possibly corresponds to TRBD2 (6 bases). CDR3 length equals 13 residues. In germline, CDR1 is SGHTA, CDR2 FQGNSA. V was cut by 4 bases and J by 4 bases, with 10 bases left in between.

The rearrangement links TRBV5-1 to TRBJ2-7; TRBD1 or TRBD2 may be the D gene (6 bases each). The CDR3 loop spans 16 amino acids. The germline V gene encodes CDR1 SGHRS and CDR2 YFSETQ. Trimming cost V 4 bases and J 1 base, with 18 bases left between them. The chain's CDR3 is CASSPEARGPSYEQYF. The CDR3 DNA sequence: TGCGCCAGCAGCCCGGAAGCCCGGGGGCCATCCTACGAGCAGTACTTC.

The rearrangement links TRBV7-9 to TRBJ2-5; D unresolved. The CDR3 length is 13 residues. The germline V gene has CDR1 SEHNR and CDR2 FQNEAQ (reference sequence). The V gene lost 0 bases and the J gene lost 10 bases, with 12 bases spanning the gap. CDR3 in amino acids: CASSLAVVRIQYF. CDR3 DNA sequence: TGTGCCAGCAGCTTAGCGGTTGTGAGAATCCAGTACTTC.

This clonotype has just a few counts. The rearrangement links TRBV4-1 to TRBJ2-1; no definite D call. CDR3 length equals 14 residues. V lost 0 bases to trimming and J lost 6 bases, with 9 bases between them. The germline V gene has CDR1 MGHRA and CDR2 YSYEKL. The CDR3 sequence is CASSQEGVSNEQFF. Written as DNA, the CDR3 is TGCGCCAGCAGCCAAGAAGGAGTTAGCAATGAGCAGTTCTTC.

This clonotype was detected only once. The rearrangement uses TRBV5-6 and TRBJ2-3; possibly TRBD2 for D (6 bases). Per the germline V gene, CDR1 is SGHDT and CDR2 is YYEEEE. The CDR3 has 14 amino acids. V was cut by 2 bases and J by 3 bases, with 10 bases left in between. The CDR3 nucleotides are TGTGCCAGCAGCTTTCGGGAGTTTACAGATACGCAGTATTTT. Translation gives CASSFREFTDTQYF.

This chain links TRBV10-3 with TRBJ2-7, with no clear D. This CDR3 has 13 residues. The V end lost 2 bases, the J end lost 1 base, and 6 bases lay between the germline ends. Germline V gene sequence: CDR1 ENHRY, CDR2 SYGVKD. CDR3 residues: CAISEVASYEQYF. The CDR3 DNA reads as TGTGCCATCAGTGAGGTGGCTTCCTACGAGCAGTACTTC.

The chain uses TRBV9 and TRBJ2-2, with D hard to call. The V end was cut by 0 bases, the J end by 3 bases, with 6 bases between. The CDR3 is 14 residues long. Germline values: CDR1 SGDLS, CDR2 YYNGEE. CDR3 protein: CASSVGHYTGELFF. CDR3 bases: TGTGCCAGCAGCGTAGGACACTACACCGGGGAGCTGTTTTTT.

This chain uses TRBV2 with TRBJ2-1; D is tentatively TRBD1 or TRBD2 (5 bases each). V lost 3 bases and J 6 bases, leaving 9 bases between the germline ends. The V gene's germline CDR1 is SNHLY and CDR2 FYNNEI. CDR3 length: 13 amino acids. The CDR3 DNA reads as TGTGCCAGCAGTGACTCGAGGGGCAATGAGCAGTTCTTC. It codes for CASSDSRGNEQFF.

The chain is built from TRBV5-3 and TRBJ2-1; 16 bases line up with TRBD2. TRBV5-3 is known as an ORF, though its function is uncertain. V lost 8 bases and J lost 6; bases outside the gene matches: 11. This CDR3 spans 17 amino acids. CDR3 amino acids: CARGLGTSGRAANEQFF. The CDR3 DNA reads TGTGCCAGGGGCTTGGGGACTAGCGGGAGGGCCGCCAATGAGCAGTTCTTC.

Comments on this clonotype: Being one base from a much bigger clone, this may be a read error. J is TRBJ2-1 and V is TRBV30; possibly TRBD2 for D (6 bases). Trimming took 3 bases from V and 15 from J, leaving 15 bases between them. Germline CDR1 reads GTSNPN; CDR2 reads SVGIG (reference sequence). CDR3 length: 11 amino acids. In DNA, the CDR3 is TGTGCCTGGAGAGTACTAGCAGTGTGGTTCTTC. Translated: CAWRVLAVWFF. The whole variable domain, remainder taken from reference TRBV30 and TRBJ2-1, is SQTIHQWPATLVQPVGSPLSLECTVEGTSNPNLYWYRQAAGRGLQLLFYSVGIGQISSEVPQNLSASRPQDRQFILSSKKLLLSDSGFYLCAWRVLAVWFFGPGTRLTVL.

This clonotype was found many times. V is TRBV5-1 and J is TRBJ2-5, with D possibly TRBD1 on 6 matching bases. This CDR3 contains 14 residues. The germline V and J ends were trimmed by 5 bases and 3 bases, with 14 bases remaining between them. Germline assignment: CDR1 SGHRS and CDR2 YFSETQ. The CDR3 region is CASSGGVREETQYF. For the CDR3, the DNA is TGCGCCAGCAGTGGGGGCGTCAGGGAAGAGACCCAGTACTTC.

The sample holds many counts of this clonotype. This rearrangement joins TRBV19 to TRBJ2-2; D remains unclear. This CDR3 comprises 13 residues. V was clipped by 5 bases and J by 6 bases, with 10 bases between them. CDR1 and CDR2 (germline): LNHDA, SQIVND (reference sequence). The CDR3 loop is CASSALRPGELFF. CDR3 DNA: TGTGCCAGTAGTGCCCTAAGGCCCGGGGAGCTGTTTTTT.

This clonotype was counted ten times or more. The gene calls are TRBV27 and TRBJ1-4; no clear D. The CDR3 is made up of 14 amino acids. Germline CDR1 MNHEY, CDR2 SMNVEV (reference sequence). Trimming removed 5 bases at V and 12 bases at J, with 19 bases between. Here the CDR3 reads CASSLREGGKELFF. The CDR3 DNA is TGTGCCAGCAGTCTCCGTGAAGGAGGAAAGGAACTGTTTTTT.

This clonotype counts as medium-sized. The rearrangement uses TRBV29-1 and TRBJ2-3; D remains ambiguous. The CDR3 has 14 residues. Trimming stripped 0 bases from V and 2 bases from J, with 9 bases between. Germline CDR1 is SQVTM and CDR2 is ANQGSEA. The DNA for the CDR3 is TGCAGCGTTGAAGATCCGACTTTCACAGATACGCAGTATTTT. It encodes CSVEDPTFTDTQYF.

This clonotype was seen repeatedly, ten times or more. This chain uses TRBV6-5 with TRBJ1-4, with D unresolved. Per germline, CDR1 MNHEY and CDR2 SVGAGI. The CDR3 totals 14 residues. V was shortened by 2 bases and J by 0 bases, with 4 bases between the two germline ends. The DNA of the CDR3 is TGTGCCAGCAGTTACGGGACAACTAATGAAAAACTGTTTTTT. This gives the protein CASSYGTTNEKLFF.

This clonotype was counted at least ten times. The chain is built from TRBV12-3 or TRBV12-4 and TRBJ2-2; D uncertain. The CDR3 has 11 amino acids. V was shortened by 6 bases and J by 8 bases, with 7 bases between the two germline ends. The CDR3 sequence: CASRLTGELFF. The CDR3 DNA reads as TGTGCCAGCAGATTGACAGGGGAGCTGTTTTTT.

In regard to this clonotype: The junction does not match germline at one end; this may be a read error. V is TRBV6-1 and J is TRBJ2-5; 12 bases are shared with TRBD2. This CDR3 has 14 amino acids. Germline lookup yields CDR1 MNHNS and CDR2 SASEGT. Here the CDR3 reads CASSGTSGQEIQYF. DNA of the CDR3: TGTGCCAGCAGCGGGACTAGCGGGCAAGAGATCCAGTACTTC.

This clonotype has ten or more counts. The V and J genes are TRBV10-3 and TRBJ1-4, with unresolved D. This CDR3 has 16 residues. In germline, CDR1 is ENHRY, CDR2 SYGVKD. The V end lost 3 bases, the J end lost 3 bases, and 14 bases lay between the germline ends. The CDR3 loop reads CAISDPLEGSNEKLFF. Here the CDR3 DNA reads TGTGCCATCAGTGATCCTCTAGAGGGCTCTAATGAAAAACTGTTTTTT.

Ten or more counts support this clonotype. The chain joins TRBV20-1 to TRBJ2-1; the match to TRBD2 covers 9 bases. V shed 3 bases, J shed 12 bases, and the junction held 9 bases outside the gene matches. CDR3 size: 13 residues. CDR1 DFQATT and CDR2 SNEGSKA come from the germline V gene (reference sequence). CDR3 in amino acids: CSASPDQTSGQFF. The CDR3 nucleotides are TGCAGTGCTAGCCCCGATCAGACTAGCGGGCAGTTCTTC.

This clonotype was counted only a few times. This chain links TRBV9 with TRBJ2-5; 7 positions agree with TRBD2. Germline CDR1 SGDLS, CDR2 YYNGEE. V lost 0 bases and J lost 1; bases outside the gene matches: 3. CDR3 length equals 15 residues. The CDR3 protein is CASSVAAGVQETQYF. CDR3 nucleotides: TGTGCCAGCAGCGTAGCCGCGGGAGTCCAAGAGACCCAGTACTTC.